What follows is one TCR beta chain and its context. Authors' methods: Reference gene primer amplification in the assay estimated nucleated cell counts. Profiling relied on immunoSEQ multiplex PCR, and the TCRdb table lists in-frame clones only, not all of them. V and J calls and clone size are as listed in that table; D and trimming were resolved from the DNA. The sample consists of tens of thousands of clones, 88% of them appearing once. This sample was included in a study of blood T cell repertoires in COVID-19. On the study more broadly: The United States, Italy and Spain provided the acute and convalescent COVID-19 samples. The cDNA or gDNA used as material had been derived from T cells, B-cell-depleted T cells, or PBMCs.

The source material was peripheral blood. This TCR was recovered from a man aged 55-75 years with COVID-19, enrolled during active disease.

The CDR3 DNA sequence: TGTGCCAGCAGCCTCCGAGGGCTAGCTGGAAACACCATATATTTT. This encodes CASSLRGLAGNTIYF. The chain combines TRBV11-3 with TRBJ1-3; D unclear. This CDR3 is built from 15 residues. The germline V gene has CDR1 SGHNT and CDR2 YENEEA. Trimming removed 5 bases from V and 2 bases from J, with 13 bases in between.